One T cell receptor (beta chain) is described in this entry. These data belong to a study of blood T cell repertoires in COVID-19. Across the whole study: Acute-phase and convalescent COVID-19 samples originated in the United States, Italy and Spain. In each case, the material was cDNA or gDNA derived from T cells, B-cell-depleted T cells, or PBMCs.

The authors' processing: Amplifying reference gene primers gave estimates of nucleated cell counts. The repertoire was sequenced with immunoSEQ multiplex PCR; TCRdb's copy has only in-frame clones and lacks some. The D gene and trimming were derived from the DNA, and the V and J assignments and clone size from that table. The sample has 100,000 to 150,000 clones, about 88% seen once; the top ten hold about 17%. The germline CDR1 and CDR2 sequences are LGHDT and YNNKEL (reference sequence). The CDR3 is made up of 14 amino acids. Trimming took off 4 bases at V and 11 bases at J, with 18 bases between the two ends.

The receptor was derived from a woman older than 75 with acute or convalescent COVID-19. V is TRBV3-1 (or the pseudogene TRBV3-2) and J is TRBJ1-5, with D unclear. Input material: peripheral blood. The CDR3 DNA sequence: TGTGCCAGCAGCCCCGTGGGCTCCCGATCGGCCCAGCATTTT. This gives the protein CASSPVGSRSAQHF.